The 22 T cell receptor beta chains below all came from one sample that was sequenced in a study of T cells in Graves' hyperthyroidism and ophthalmopathy. Regions amplified from RNA transcripts were the TCR beta CDR3 regions. First-round RT-PCR with HTBI primers amplified the TCR CDR3 region. In TCRdb, the multiplex PCR reads were re-called with MiXCR into one record per CDR3 protein. The sample holds 450,000 to 650,000 distinct CDR3 sequences, 15% to 20% seen once. The sequenced sample consisted of blood. Every receptor here comes from a woman under 30 with Graves' ophthalmopathy.

This clonotype was detected a few times. The CDR3 region is CASSFSSEGEAFF. CDR3 DNA: TGTGCCAGCAGCTTTTCGTCCGAGGGGGAAGCTTTCTTT. V and J are TRBV7-9 and TRBJ1-1; the D gene is possibly TRBD1 (5 bases). This CDR3 is built from 13 residues. Germline-derived CDR1 and CDR2 are SEHNR and FQNEAQ (reference sequence). V lost 3 bases, J lost 8 bases, and 13 bases lay in between. Drawing the rest from reference TRBV7-9 and TRBJ1-1, the complete variable domain is DTGVSQNPRHKITKRGQNVTFRCDPISEHNRLYWYRQTLGQGPEFLTYFQNEAQLEKSRLLSDRFSAERPKGSFSTLEIQRTEQGDSAMYLCASSFSSEGEAFFGQGTRLTVV.

This clonotype was detected a few times. This may come from a read error, since a much larger clone is one base off. The V call is TRBV7-9, the J call TRBJ1-2; 8 positions agree with TRBD1. CDR1 is SEHNR, CDR2 FQNEAQ, per germline (reference sequence). The ends lost 1 base at V and 5 bases at J; junction bases unmatched: 3. The CDR3 has 14 amino acids. CDR3 in DNA: TGTGCCAGCAGCTTAGAGTGGACAGGGTATGGCTACACCTTC. This gives the protein CASSLEWTGYGYTF.

This clonotype was counted many times. The chain uses TRBV4-1 and TRBJ2-7; 8 bases line up with TRBD1. The V segment lost 0 bases and the J segment 2 bases; nucleotides outside the gene matches: 3. Germline CDR1 reads MGHRA; CDR2 reads YSYEKL. The CDR3 has 15 amino acids. The CDR3 coding sequence is TGCGCCAGCAGCCAAGAGGACAGGGAACCCTACGAGCAGTACTTC. Protein product: CASSQEDREPYEQYF.

A few counts support this clonotype. The V call is TRBV3-1, the J call TRBJ2-3, with 9 bases that match TRBD2. The ends lost 4 bases at V and 3 bases at J; junction bases unmatched: 5. CDR3 length: 15 amino acids. Per the germline V gene, CDR1 is LGHDT and CDR2 is YNNKEL (reference sequence). The CDR3 protein is CASSLRLAATDTQYF. The CDR3 DNA sequence: TGTGCCAGCAGCCTTAGACTAGCGGCTACAGATACGCAGTATTTT.

Only a few counts were recorded for this clonotype. The chain carries TRBV6-1 and TRBJ2-3, with a possible D match to TRBD1 (6 bases). Germline V gene sequence: CDR1 MNHNS, CDR2 SASEGT. With 7 bases removed from V and 2 bases from J, the gap between germline ends came to 13 bases. The CDR3 is made up of 14 amino acids. The chain's CDR3 is CASNSRGDTDTQYF. The CDR3 bases are TGTGCCAGCAATTCCAGGGGAGACACAGATACGCAGTATTTT.

This clonotype has a count of ten or more. The chain recombines TRBV28 with TRBJ2-7, with D unclear. The CDR3 extends over 11 amino acids. Trimming removed 2 bases from V and 6 bases from J, with 5 bases in between. Germline CDR1 MDHEN, CDR2 SYDVKM. CDR3 coding DNA: TGTGCCAGCAGTTTAGGATCCGAGCAGTACTTC. Its protein product is CASSLGSEQYF.

This clonotype showed up just a few times. This sequence joins TRBV7-9 and TRBJ2-4, with 7 bases identical to TRBD1. CDR3 length: 18 residues. Germline values: CDR1 SEHNR, CDR2 FQNEAQ (reference sequence). J gave up 0 bases and V 4 bases, and 12 bases lay outside the gene matches. The CDR3 reads CASSSGTVEVLAKNIQYF. CDR3 DNA sequence: TGTGCCAGCAGCTCCGGGACAGTTGAAGTTCTAGCCAAAAACATTCAGTACTTC.

The chain recombines TRBV7-2 with TRBJ2-2; TRBD1 agrees at 10 bases. The CDR3 has 14 residues. Trimming removed 7 bases from V and 7 bases from J; junction bases left unmatched: 6. Germline values: CDR1 SGHTA, CDR2 FQGNSA. CDR3 sequence (DNA): TGTGCCAGCACCCTGACAGGGGGCGGCGGGGAGCTGTTTTTT. Translating it yields CASTLTGGGGELFF.

The chain uses TRBV24-1 and TRBJ1-5, with D possibly being TRBD1 (6 bases). The CDR3 is 13 residues long. Trimming left V 3 bases short and J 5 bases short, with 7 bases between. Germline V gene data show CDR1 as KGHDR and CDR2 as SFDVKD. The CDR3 is CATSDGQYQPQHF. CDR3 bases: TGTGCCACCAGTGATGGACAGTATCAGCCCCAGCATTTT.

This clonotype was found many times. The V call is TRBV7-9, the J call TRBJ2-3, with D possibly matching TRBD2 (5 bases). Germline assignment: CDR1 SEHNR and CDR2 FQNEAQ (reference sequence). This CDR3 is built from 14 residues. With 3 bases removed from V and 4 bases from J, the gap between germline ends came to 11 bases. CDR3 residues: CASSLAFGADTQYF. The CDR3 region has the DNA TGTGCCAGCAGCTTGGCATTCGGGGCAGATACGCAGTATTTT.

This clonotype was detected a few times. The rearrangement links TRBV5-8 to TRBJ2-2; no clear D gene. The CDR3 has 14 amino acids. With 4 bases removed from V and 2 bases from J, the gap between germline ends came to 9 bases. CDR1 and CDR2 (germline): SGHTS, YDEGEE. The DNA for the CDR3 is TGTGCCAGCAGCCACATTACTAACACCGGGGAGCTGTTTTTT. It translates to CASSHITNTGELFF.

This clonotype has a count of ten or more. The chain couples TRBV2 to TRBJ2-5; 10 nucleotides align to TRBD2. Germline values: CDR1 SNHLY, CDR2 FYNNEI. Trimming removed 10 bases from V and 5 bases from J; junction bases left unmatched: 7. The CDR3 has 13 amino acids. The CDR3 region is CATRAGGPETQYF. The CDR3 nucleotides read TGTGCCACCCGAGCGGGGGGGCCGGAGACCCAGTACTTC.

CDR3 DNA: TGTGCCAGCAAACGGGGATGGGATCAGCCCCAGCATTTT. As protein: CASKRGWDQPQHF. J is TRBJ1-5 and V is TRBV6-1; D remains unclear. The CDR3 has 13 amino acids. V was clipped by 7 bases and J by 5 bases, with 12 bases between them. Germline V gene data show CDR1 as MNHNS and CDR2 as SASEGT.

This clonotype was seen ten or more times. The genes are TRBV30 and TRBJ2-3; D is possibly TRBD1 or TRBD2 (5 bases each). From germline, CDR1 is GTSNPN and CDR2 SVGIG (reference sequence). This CDR3 comprises 13 residues. V gave up 8 bases and J gave up 0 bases, with 12 bases separating them. The chain's CDR3 is CAGGRSSTDTQYF. For the CDR3, the DNA is TGTGCCGGGGGACGGTCGAGCACAGATACGCAGTATTTT. Full variable domain (missing parts from reference TRBV30 and TRBJ2-3): SQTIHQWPATLVQPVGSPLSLECTVEGTSNPNLYWYRQAAGRGLQLLFYSVGIGQISSEVPQNLSASRPQDRQFILSSKKLLLSDSGFYLCAGGRSSTDTQYFGPGTRLTVL.

At least ten counts were recorded for this clonotype. The J gene is TRBJ1-2, the V gene TRBV7-9; 11 nucleotides line up with TRBD1. CDR3 length equals 15 residues. The J segment lost 5 bases and the V segment lost 2 bases, leaving 4 bases of the junction unmatched. In germline, CDR1 is SEHNR, CDR2 FQNEAQ (reference sequence). CDR3 sequence (DNA): TGTGCCAGCAGCTTACTGGACAGGGGGCAATATGGCTACACCTTC. Translating it yields CASSLLDRGQYGYTF.

The sample holds a few counts of this clonotype. The gene calls are TRBV27 and TRBJ2-7; D uncertain. V dropped 10 bases and J dropped 5 bases, with 15 bases sitting between them. Germline CDR1 and CDR2: MNHEY and SMNVEV (reference sequence). This CDR3 has 12 residues. The CDR3 loop is CATLGLGDEQYF. In DNA form, the CDR3 reads TGTGCCACCCTTGGGCTTGGCGACGAGCAGTACTTC.

V is TRBV6-1 and J is TRBJ2-2; 13 bases agree with TRBD2. CDR1 MNHNS and CDR2 SASEGT come from the germline V gene. The CDR3 has 18 residues. V shed 3 bases, J shed 5 bases, and the junction held 9 bases outside the gene matches. CDR3 in amino acids: CASSERIGTSGKTGELFF. The CDR3 bases are TGTGCCAGCAGTGAGAGAATCGGGACTAGCGGGAAGACCGGGGAGCTGTTTTTT.

On this clonotype: A much bigger clone sits one base away, suggesting this may be a read error. This chain links TRBV28 with TRBJ1-5, with 7 bases matching TRBD1. Germline CDR1 reads MDHEN; CDR2 reads SYDVKM. The CDR3 is made up of 15 amino acids. Trimming at V came to 4 bases and at J to 5 bases, leaving 8 bases not matched to a gene. CDR3 nucleotides: TGTGCCAGCAGTTCTCGGCGACAGGGCTATCAGCCCCAGCATTTT. Amino acids: CASSSRRQGYQPQHF.

This clonotype was counted at least ten times. This chain joins TRBV5-1 and TRBJ2-7; 11 nucleotides align to TRBD2. The CDR3 loop spans 15 amino acids. Germline CDR1 reads SGHRS; CDR2 reads YFSETQ. Trimming cost V 4 bases and J 7 bases; bases outside gene matches: 10. In nucleotides, the CDR3 is TGCGCCAGCAGCAGCCTACTAGCGGGGGTGGGAGAGCAGTACTTC. It specifies CASSSLLAGVGEQYF.

This clonotype occurred a few times. The CDR3 sequence: CASSDSRDYTSDGYTF. Written as DNA, the CDR3 is TGTGCCAGCAGCGACTCACGAGACTATACTTCCGATGGCTACACCTTC. The chain couples TRBV11-2 to TRBJ1-2; D remains ambiguous. The germline gives CDR1 SGHAT, CDR2 FQNNGV. This CDR3 comprises 16 residues. Trimming removed 5 bases at V and 6 bases at J, with 22 bases between.

This clonotype was detected many times. The gene calls are TRBV19 and TRBJ1-1; 7 bases map to TRBD1. Germline assignment: CDR1 LNHDA and CDR2 SQIVND (reference sequence). The CDR3 consists of 15 residues. V lost 6 bases and J lost 1; bases outside the gene matches: 8. CDR3 residues: CASRKDRVGNTEAFF. The DNA of the CDR3 is TGTGCCAGTAGGAAAGACAGGGTTGGGAACACTGAAGCTTTCTTT. Together with reference TRBV19 and TRBJ1-1, the CDR3 gives the full variable domain: DGGITQSPKYLFRKEGQNVTLSCEQNLNHDAMYWYRQDPGQGLRLIYYSQIVNDFQKGDIAEGYSVSREKKESFPLTVTSAQKNPTAFYLCASRKDRVGNTEAFFGQGTRLTVV.

About this clonotype itself: A much bigger clone sits one base away, suggesting this may be a read error. It is likely a read error, because the conserved phenylalanine at the end of the CDR3 is missing. This rearrangement joins TRBV6-1 to TRBJ2-7, with 12 bases aligning to TRBD2. With V trimmed by 6 bases and J by 0 bases, 3 bases remained unmatched. This CDR3 is built from 15 residues. Germline CDR1 and CDR2: MNHNS and SASEGT. CDR3 DNA sequence: TGTGCCAGCAGCCCTAGCGGGAGGGGCTCCTACGAGCAGTACCTC. It is translated as CASSPSGRGSYEQYL.